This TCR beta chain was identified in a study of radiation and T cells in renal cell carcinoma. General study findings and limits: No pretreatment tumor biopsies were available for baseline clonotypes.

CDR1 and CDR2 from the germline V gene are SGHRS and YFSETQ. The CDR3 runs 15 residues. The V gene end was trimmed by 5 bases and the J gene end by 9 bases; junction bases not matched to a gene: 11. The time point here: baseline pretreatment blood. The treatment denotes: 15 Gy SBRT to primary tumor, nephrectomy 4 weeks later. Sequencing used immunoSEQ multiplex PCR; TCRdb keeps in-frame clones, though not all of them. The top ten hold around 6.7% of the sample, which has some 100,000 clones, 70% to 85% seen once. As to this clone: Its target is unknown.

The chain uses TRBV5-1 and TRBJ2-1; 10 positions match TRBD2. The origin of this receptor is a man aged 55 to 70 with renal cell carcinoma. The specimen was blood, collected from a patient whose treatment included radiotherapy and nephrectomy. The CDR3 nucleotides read TGCGCCAGCAGGGTCTCTAGCGGGAGTGGTAGTGAGCAGTTCTTC. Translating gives CASRVSSGSGSEQFF.